Listed here are 13 T cell receptor beta chains from one sample, sequenced in a study of shared clonotypes between healthy human individuals. Measured with immunoSEQ multiplex PCR; TCRdb has only the in-frame clones, and not every one. Of about 2.1 million clones detected, 93% appear once; the ten largest clones hold over 1.5%. As defined, naive CD8 cells were CD45RO-negative and positively selected for CCR7, with terminally differentiated effector memory CD45RA+ cells excluded. Sequenced: naive CD8+ T cells from PBMCs. The receptors here all came from a man between 18 and 29 years old in good health. Some clones in this sample may be carry-over from other donors' samples.

The sample holds a few counts of this clone. The V and J genes are TRBV5-1 and TRBJ2-6; D remains ambiguous. The CDR3 sequence is 14 residues long. The germline gives CDR1 SGHRS, CDR2 YFSETQ. Between the trimmed V and J ends, which lost 5 bases and 0 bases, there was a span of 6 bases. In nucleotides, the CDR3 is TGCGCCAGCAGGGCAGACTCTGGGGCCAACGTCCTGACTTTC. Translated: CASRADSGANVLTF. The full variable domain, rest sourced from reference TRBV5-1 and TRBJ2-6, is KAGVTQTPRYLIKTRGQQVTLSCSPISGHRSVSWYQQTPGQGLQFLFEYFSETQRNKGNFPGRFSGRQFSNSRSEMNVSTLELGDSALYLCASRADSGANVLTFGAGSRLTVL.

The rearrangement uses TRBV4-1 and TRBJ2-3; 8 bases match TRBD2. Germline trimming cut 1 base from V and 2 bases from J; bases unmatched to any gene: 11. This CDR3 is built from 18 residues. Germline V CDR1 and CDR2: MGHRA, YSYEKL. DNA for the CDR3: TGCGCCAGCAGCCAAGCAGGAACCGGGACTAGAGCCACAGATACGCAGTATTTT. It encodes CASSQAGTGTRATDTQYF.

This chain joins TRBV29-1 and TRBJ2-3; either TRBD1 or TRBD2 may fit D (5 bases each). Deletions cut 3 bases from V and 3 bases from J, with 10 bases between. Germline CDR1 and CDR2: SQVTM and ANQGSEA. The CDR3 sequence is 13 residues long. CDR3 residues: CSVDQGVTDTQYF. The CDR3 DNA follows: TGCAGCGTTGATCAGGGAGTAACAGATACGCAGTATTTT.

This chain links TRBV6-1 with TRBJ2-1; possibly TRBD1 or TRBD2 for D (5 bases each). There are 12 residues in the CDR3. Trimming cost V 8 bases and J 8 bases, with 13 bases left between them. Germline CDR1 is MNHNS and CDR2 is SASEGT. The CDR3 loop reads CASSHPGHEQFF. CDR3 sequence (DNA): TGTGCCAGCTCCCATCCGGGGCATGAGCAGTTCTTC.

This clone came up once. The chain has TRBV19 and TRBJ1-5; D unclear. V lost 3 bases to trimming and J lost 1 base, with 10 bases between them. The CDR3 is 15 amino acids. Germline V gene sequence: CDR1 LNHDA, CDR2 SQIVND (reference sequence). Here the CDR3 DNA reads TGTGCCAGTAGTATCGAACCGGGGAGCAATCAGCCCCAGCATTTT. It specifies CASSIEPGSNQPQHF.

V usage is TRBV9 and J usage is TRBJ2-1; D may be TRBD2 (5 bases). The V end was cut by 3 bases, the J end by 0 bases, with 13 bases between. CDR3 length: 16 residues. Germline V gene lookup returns CDR1 SGDLS and CDR2 YYNGEE. The CDR3 reads CASSDGGLSSYNEQFF. The CDR3 nucleotides are TGTGCCAGCAGCGATGGCGGGCTGAGCTCCTACAATGAGCAGTTCTTC.

Only a few counts were recorded for this clone. The same CDR3 can be traced to other DNA sequences in this sample. The genes are TRBV28 and TRBJ2-7; 9 nucleotides agree with TRBD1. The CDR3 sequence is 13 residues long. The V gene end was trimmed by 3 bases and the J gene end by 4 bases; junction bases not matched to a gene: 1. Germline CDR1 and CDR2: MDHEN and SYDVKM. CDR3 in DNA: TGTGCCAGCAGTTTCGGGACAGGGTACGAGCAGTACTTC. It is translated as CASSFGTGYEQYF.

The rearrangement links TRBV9 to TRBJ2-7; 14 bases are shared with TRBD2. CDR1 is SGDLS and CDR2 is YYNGEE in the germline V gene. The CDR3 has 16 amino acids. The J segment lost 6 bases and the V segment lost 0 bases, leaving 5 bases of the junction unmatched. Here the CDR3 DNA reads TGTGCCAGCAGCGTAGTTGGGACTAGCGGGAGTAGCGAGCAGTACTTC. It yields the protein CASSVVGTSGSSEQYF. Together with reference TRBV9 and TRBJ2-7, the CDR3 gives the full variable domain: DSGVTQTPKHLITATGQRVTLRCSPRSGDLSVYWYQQSLDQGLQFLIQYYNGEERAKGNILERFSAQQFPDLHSELNLSSLELGDSALYFCASSVVGTSGSSEQYFGPGTRLTVT.

V and J are TRBV7-9 and TRBJ2-7; a possible D gene is TRBD1 (5 bases). This CDR3 comprises 12 residues. Trimming stripped 9 bases from V and 5 bases from J, with 14 bases between. The germline V gene encodes CDR1 SEHNR and CDR2 FQNEAQ (reference sequence). The CDR3 protein is CASSPGIHEQYF. DNA for the CDR3: TGTGCCAGTTCCCCAGGGATCCACGAGCAGTACTTC.

This clone has just one count. V usage is TRBV6-1 and J usage is TRBJ1-5; D is uncertain. Germline CDR1 and CDR2: MNHNS and SASEGT. The CDR3 is 15 amino acids. Trimming shortened V by 3 bases and J by 4 bases, and 13 bases separated the two germline ends. The CDR3 DNA reads TGTGCCAGCAGTGAGTTCGTGGCTGTGAATCAGCCCCAGCATTTT. Its protein product is CASSEFVAVNQPQHF.

V is TRBV28 and J is TRBJ2-5; D might be TRBD2 (7 bases). The germline V and J ends were trimmed by 2 bases and 5 bases, with 12 bases remaining between them. CDR3 length: 14 residues. Germline V gene data show CDR1 as MDHEN and CDR2 as SYDVKM. The CDR3 loop reads CASSLRGGGETQYF. In nucleotides, the CDR3 is TGTGCCAGCAGTTTAAGGGGGGGCGGTGAGACCCAGTACTTC.

The chain combines TRBV7-9 with TRBJ2-1, with TRBD2 as a possible D gene (6 bases). Germline assignment: CDR1 SEHNR and CDR2 FQNEAQ (reference sequence). This CDR3 region has 17 residues. The V gene lost 3 bases and the J gene lost 2 bases, with 17 bases spanning the gap. The CDR3 is CASSFKVRGNPYNEQFF. CDR3 nucleotide sequence: TGTGCCAGCAGCTTTAAGGTTCGCGGGAACCCCTACAATGAGCAGTTCTTC.

The V gene is TRBV28, the J gene TRBJ2-1; D call uncertain. Trimming cost V 5 bases and J 2 bases, with 22 bases left between them. The length of the CDR3 is 18 residues. CDR1 is MDHEN and CDR2 is SYDVKM in the germline V gene. The CDR3 nucleotides are TGTGCCAGCAGTCCACGGTACCGAGAGGTACGGGCCTACAATGAGCAGTTCTTC. Protein sequence: CASSPRYREVRAYNEQFF.